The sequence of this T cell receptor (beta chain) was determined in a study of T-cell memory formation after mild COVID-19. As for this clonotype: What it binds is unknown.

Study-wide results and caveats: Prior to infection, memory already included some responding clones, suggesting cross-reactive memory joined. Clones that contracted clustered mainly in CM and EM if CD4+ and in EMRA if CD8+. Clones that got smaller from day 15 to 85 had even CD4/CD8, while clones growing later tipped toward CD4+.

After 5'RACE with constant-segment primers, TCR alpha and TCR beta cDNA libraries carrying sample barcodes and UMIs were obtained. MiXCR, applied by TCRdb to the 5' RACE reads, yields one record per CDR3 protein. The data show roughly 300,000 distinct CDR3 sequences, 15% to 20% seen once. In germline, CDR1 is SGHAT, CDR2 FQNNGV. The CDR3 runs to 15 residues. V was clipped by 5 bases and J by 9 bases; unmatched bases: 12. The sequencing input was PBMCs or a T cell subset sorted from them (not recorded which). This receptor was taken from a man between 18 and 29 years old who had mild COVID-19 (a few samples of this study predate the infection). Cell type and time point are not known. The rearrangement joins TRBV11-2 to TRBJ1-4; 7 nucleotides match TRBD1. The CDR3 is CASSQSGQTGKKLFF. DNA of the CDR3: TGTGCCAGCAGCCAATCGGGACAGACGGGGAAAAAACTGTTTTTT.